This TCR beta chain was identified in a study of CD8 T cells in Susac syndrome. Across the study: Patients with Susac syndrome were therapy-naive, treated with corticosteroids, or treated with intravenous immunoglobulin alone when blood was collected.

It was negative isolation that provided the CD8+ and CD4+ T cells, whereas TEMRA cells were enriched by FACS. V shed 4 bases and J 4 bases; nucleotides not matched to a gene: 4. Per germline, CDR1 DFQATT and CDR2 SNEGSKA (reference sequence). The CDR3 consists of 15 residues. Random-hexamer reverse transcription was applied to 0.5 to 1 ug RNA. TCRdb reanalysed the immunoSEQ multiplex PCR reads using MiXCR and keeps one entry per CDR3 protein. The table lists some 240,000 distinct CDR3 sequences, 90% to 96% of them singletons. The source material was CD4+ T cells from PBMCs. The chain couples TRBV20-1 to TRBJ2-2; 12 bases are a match to TRBD2. The clonotype originates from a human donor with Susac syndrome. CDR3 residues: CSATPSGRVTGELFF. DNA for the CDR3: TGCAGTGCTACCCCTAGCGGGAGGGTCACCGGGGAGCTGTTTTTT.